This T cell receptor (beta chain) comes out of a study of PD-L1 blockade in urothelial cancer. Across the whole study: The year 2014 saw patients start atezolizumab, 1,200 mg intravenously every 3 weeks. The study, taken as a whole, reports: Patients who had durable benefit saw their tumor-associated blood clones expand more at 3 weeks.

Time point specified: pretreatment peripheral blood. This CDR3 is 15 amino acids long. The V end was cut by 4 bases, the J end by 5 bases, with 17 bases between. The germline CDR1 and CDR2 sequences are SGDLS and YYNGEE. Note on this clone: Its target is unknown.

The table came from immunoSEQ multiplex PCR; TCRdb's copy has only in-frame clones and leaves some out. Of 90,000 to 100,000 clones in the sample, roughly 89% were seen once. V and J are TRBV9 and TRBJ2-3, with D perhaps TRBD2 (5 bases). The receptor comes from a man aged 60 to 75 with urothelial cancer. The source material was PBMCs, sampled around atezolizumab (anti-PD-L1) treatment. The CDR3 DNA sequence: TGTGCCAGCAGCCCGGGCCTCACCGGGGAAGATACGCAGTATTTT. Protein product: CASSPGLTGEDTQYF. Filled out from reference TRBV9 and TRBJ2-3, the complete variable domain reads DSGVTQTPKHLITATGQRVTLRCSPRSGDLSVYWYQQSLDQGLQFLIQYYNGEERAKGNILERFSAQQFPDLHSELNLSSLELGDSALYFCASSPGLTGEDTQYFGPGTRLTVL.